The present T cell receptor beta chain was sequenced within a study of identical twins. With respect to this clonotype: Its antigen is currently unknown.

Study-wide results and limits: Memory repertoires showed no such pattern, whereas abundant cord blood beta clonotypes carried fewer insertions. Models predicted less out-of-frame TCR alpha sharing in monozygotic twins than was found. Partial confounding of zero-insertion analyses by invariant MAIT and iNKT cells was possible.

Unique molecular identifiers were present on the cDNA, which also gained a universal primer site by template switching. TCRdb analysed the 5' RACE reads with MiXCR anew, one entry per CDR3 protein. The sample includes a few hundred thousand distinct CDR3 sequences, around 9.6% of them seen just once. V was trimmed by 5 bases and J by 4 bases, leaving 19 bases between them. The length of the CDR3 is 16 residues. Germline V gene data show CDR1 as MNHNS and CDR2 as SASEGT. The same specimen was also included in a second study, on yellow fever vaccine responses in identical twins.

The rearrangement joins TRBV6-1 to TRBJ2-3; TRBD1 might be the D (7 bases). Sequenced input: PBMCs. The sequence was collected from a woman younger than 35 in good health. The CDR3 DNA sequence: TGTGCCAGCAGTACACTTAGCGGAAGGGGGCCAGATACGCAGTATTTT. The encoded protein is CASSTLSGRGPDTQYF.